Listed below are T cell receptor beta chains from one sample, sequenced in a study of early T cells in non-severe SARS-CoV-2 infection. TCRdb analysed the 5' RACE reads with MiXCR anew, one entry per CDR3 protein. Counted here are fewer than 60,000 distinct CDR3 sequences, around 10% occurring once; the ten biggest clones make up 13%. The sample consisted of whole blood. Receptors originate from an adult who was a healthcare worker with PCR-confirmed SARS-CoV-2 infection or an uninfected control (not recorded which). Each CDR3 is given with its conserved first and last residue. The D gene is left open where the match is weak. Rows may omit the clone size; those that give it use once, few, many or a size class.

j_call: TRBJ2-3; clone_size: -; v_call: TRBV3-1; d_call: -; cdr3_nt: TGTGCCAGCAGCCCCTACGGAGAGGGTACGCAGTATTTT; cdr3_aa: CASSPYGEGTQYF
j_call: TRBJ2-1; clone_size: many; v_call: TRBV2; d_call: TRBD1; cdr3_nt: TGTGCCAGCAGACGACAGGGGAACTCGCATGAGCAGTTCTTC; cdr3_aa: CASRRQGNSHEQFF
j_call: TRBJ1-2; clone_size: many; v_call: TRBV6-2/TRBV6-3; d_call: -; cdr3_nt: TGTGCCAGCAGTTACGGGCAGGAGGCAGGCGGCTACACCTTC; cdr3_aa: CASSYGQEAGGYTF
j_call: TRBJ2-7; clone_size: many; v_call: TRBV4-3; d_call: -; cdr3_nt: TGCGCCAGCAGCCAAGGGAGAGCCTACGAGCAGTACTTC; cdr3_aa: CASSQGRAYEQYF
j_call: TRBJ2-5; clone_size: few; v_call: TRBV29-1; d_call: TRBD1; cdr3_nt: TGCAGCGTTGATAAGGGACAGGGAGAGACCCAGTACTTC; cdr3_aa: CSVDKGQGETQYF
j_call: TRBJ1-6; clone_size: many; v_call: TRBV28; d_call: -; cdr3_nt: TGTGTGTCTCGTCCGGCAGACAATAATTCACCCCTCCACTTT; cdr3_aa: CVSRPADNNSPLHF
j_call: TRBJ2-5; clone_size: many; v_call: TRBV14; d_call: TRBD2; cdr3_nt: TGTGCCAGCAGCCAAGGGACTAGGGCCCGAGAGACCCAGTACTTC; cdr3_aa: CASSQGTRARETQYF
j_call: TRBJ1-1; clone_size: few; v_call: TRBV5-1; d_call: -; cdr3_nt: TGCGCCGGTATGGGCCCTTGGGGCACTGAAGCTTTCTTT; cdr3_aa: CAGMGPWGTEAFF
j_call: TRBJ2-7; clone_size: many; v_call: TRBV28; d_call: -; cdr3_nt: TGTGCCAGCAGGACTCACGGACCTTACGAGCAGTACTTC; cdr3_aa: CASRTHGPYEQYF
j_call: TRBJ1-2; clone_size: many; v_call: TRBV29-1; d_call: -; cdr3_nt: TGCAGCGTATCCCAACTCACACGGGACTATGGCTACACCTTC; cdr3_aa: CSVSQLTRDYGYTF